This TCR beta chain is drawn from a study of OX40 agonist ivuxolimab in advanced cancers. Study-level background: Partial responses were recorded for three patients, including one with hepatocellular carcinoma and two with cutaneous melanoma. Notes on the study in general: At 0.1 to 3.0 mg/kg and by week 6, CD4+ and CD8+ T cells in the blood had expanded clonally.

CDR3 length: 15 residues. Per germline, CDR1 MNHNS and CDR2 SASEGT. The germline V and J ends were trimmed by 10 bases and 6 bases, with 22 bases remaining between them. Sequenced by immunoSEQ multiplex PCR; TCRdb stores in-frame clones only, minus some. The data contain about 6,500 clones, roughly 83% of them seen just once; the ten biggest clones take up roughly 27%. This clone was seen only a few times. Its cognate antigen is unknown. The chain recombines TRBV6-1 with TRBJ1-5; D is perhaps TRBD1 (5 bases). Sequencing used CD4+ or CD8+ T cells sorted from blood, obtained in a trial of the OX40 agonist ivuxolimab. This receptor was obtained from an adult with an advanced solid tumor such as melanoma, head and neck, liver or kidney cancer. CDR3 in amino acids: CATQQDTNPPQPQHF. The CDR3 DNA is TGTGCCACCCAGCAGGACACCAACCCCCCTCAGCCCCAGCATTTT.